The entry below describes one T cell receptor (beta chain). Its target is unknown. Both 60 Vbeta primers and 13 Jbeta primers went into the PCR. Method: immunoSEQ multiplex PCR; TCRdb's copy keeps in-frame clones and lacks some. This sample yields 150,000 to 200,000 clones, of which around 75% are seen a single time; 4.7% belongs to the top ten. Trimming took 1 base from V and 8 from J, leaving 12 bases between them. This CDR3 spans 15 amino acids. Germline values: CDR1 SEHNR, CDR2 FQNEAQ (reference sequence). The data originate from a study of cytomegalovirus exposure and HLA in healthy donors. Notes on the study in general: The study put 150 to 200 TCR beta chains on its list as cytomegalovirus-associated. Later analysis reportedly placed an Asian-associated ancestry cluster below the roughly 630-donor mean in N-insertions.

Each donor was healthy, and each was a bone marrow donor. This receptor was identified in a man between 18 and 29 years old in good health and CMV-seropositive. The sequencing input was PBMCs. The chain is built from TRBV7-9 and TRBJ1-6; D may be TRBD1 (5 bases). CDR3 bases: TGTGCCAGCAGCTTAGGAAGGGTAGGGGATTCACCCCTCCACTTT. Translated: CASSLGRVGDSPLHF.